A single sample gave rise to the 26 T cell receptor beta chains below, sequenced in a study of T cells expressing NK-cell markers. TCRdb reanalyzed the 5' RACE reads, giving one entry per CDR3 protein sequence and no DNA. The sample spans 550,000 to 600,000 distinct CDR3 sequences; the ten largest clones claim about 3.6%. The specimen sequenced was blood T cells: a sorted CD56 or NKG2C T cell subset, CD4+ or CD8+ T cells, or bulk PBMC T cells (not recorded which). The receptors come from a man between 18 and 29 years old in good health.

The chain is built from TRBV5-1 and TRBJ2-7. Germline assignment: CDR1 SGHRS and CDR2 YFSETQ. The CDR3 totals 15 residues. CDR3 region: CASSLGRTDSYEQYF. The entire variable domain, with the rest obtained from reference TRBV5-1 and TRBJ2-7, is as follows: KAGVTQTPRYLIKTRGQQVTLSCSPISGHRSVSWYQQTPGQGLQFLFEYFSETQRNKGNFPGRFSGRQFSNSRSEMNVSTLELGDSALYLCASSLGRTDSYEQYFGPGTRLTVT.

V and J are TRBV7-9 and TRBJ2-7; TCRdb's D gene call, TRBD2, goes unchecked for lack of DNA. CDR1 and CDR2 from the germline V gene are SEHNR and FQNEAQ (reference sequence). The CDR3 covers 15 residues. The CDR3 region is CASSWERAYSYEQYF.

V gene TRBV20-1 combines with J gene TRBJ2-4; lacking DNA, the TRBD2 call made by TCRdb goes unchecked. This CDR3 comprises 17 residues. Germline V lookup: CDR1 DFQATT, CDR2 SNEGSKA (reference sequence). CDR3 loop: CSAATQGRPLAKNIQYF.

This sequence joins TRBV5-1 and TRBJ2-5; TCRdb proposes TRBD2, but this gene call is untestable without DNA. This CDR3 is 15 amino acids long. CDR1 is SGHRS and CDR2 is YFSETQ in the germline V gene. The CDR3 is CASSSTGARMETQYF.

The chain has TRBV11-3 and TRBJ1-1. Germline V gives CDR1 SGHNT, CDR2 YENEEA. This CDR3 comprises 15 residues. CDR3 amino acids: CASSLGSGDYTEAFF. Full variable domain (rest looked up from reference TRBV11-3 and TRBJ1-1): EAGVVQSPRYKIIEKKQPVAFWCNPISGHNTLYWYLQNLGQGPELLIRYENEEAVDDSQLPKDRFSAERLKGVDSTLKIQPAELGDSAVYLCASSLGSGDYTEAFFGQGTRLTVV.

The chain has TRBV5-1 and TRBJ2-1; lacking DNA, the TRBD2 call made by TCRdb goes unchecked. The CDR3 is made up of 17 amino acids. The germline V gene has CDR1 SGHRS and CDR2 YFSETQ. CDR3: CASSTRTSGGGNNEQFF.

This rearrangement joins TRBV15 to TRBJ1-5; the TRBD1 assignment by TCRdb is unverifiable without DNA. Germline values: CDR1 LNHNV, CDR2 YYDKDF (reference sequence). The CDR3 length is 15 residues. CDR3 region: CATSRVGDPNQPQHF.

This sequence joins TRBV15 and TRBJ2-5; the TCRdb call, TRBD1, lacks DNA for checking. The CDR3 is made up of 13 amino acids. CDR1 is LNHNV, CDR2 YYDKDF, per germline (reference sequence). This CDR3 is CATSRVPGETQYF.

This chain connects TRBV12-3 or TRBV12-4 to TRBJ2-1. This CDR3 is built from 11 residues. This CDR3 is CASSFRSRQFF.

The rearrangement uses TRBV12-3 or TRBV12-4 and TRBJ1-5; the D gene TCRdb calls, TRBD1, cannot be checked with no DNA. The CDR3 extends over 14 amino acids. The CDR3 loop reads CASSFVQDAQPQHF.

The rearrangement joins TRBV6-1 to TRBJ2-1; the TRBD2 assignment by TCRdb is unverifiable without DNA. CDR1 and CDR2 from the germline V gene are MNHNS and SASEGT. The CDR3 covers 15 residues. This CDR3 is CASSGSGTRRHEQFF.

V usage is TRBV28 and J usage is TRBJ1-6; TCRdb's D gene call, TRBD1, goes unchecked for lack of DNA. Germline values: CDR1 MDHEN, CDR2 SYDVKM. The CDR3 runs to 15 residues. The CDR3 spells CASSDHTGVNSPLHF.

The chain joins TRBV20-1 to TRBJ2-3; TCRdb's assignment of TRBD2 cannot be checked, as there is no DNA. Germline CDR1 reads DFQATT; CDR2 reads SNEGSKA (reference sequence). The CDR3 has 16 residues. CDR3 residues: CSAGGGALSGTDTQYF.

The rearrangement joins TRBV7-6 to TRBJ2-7; as DNA is missing, the TRBD1 call by TCRdb cannot be tested. The CDR3 spans 14 residues. The V gene's germline CDR1 is SGHVS and CDR2 FNYEAQ. CDR3 sequence: CASSPRTASYEQYF.

V and J are TRBV18 and TRBJ2-7. The CDR3 consists of 13 residues. Looked up from germline, CDR1 is KGHSH and CDR2 is LQKENI. CDR3: CASSLTETYEQYF. The variable domain in full, with the rest retrieved from reference TRBV18 and TRBJ2-7, is NAGVMQNPRHLVRRRGQEARLRCSPMKGHSHVYWYRQLPEEGLKFMVYLQKENIIDESGMPKERFSAEFPKEGPSILRIQQVVRGDSAAYFCASSLTETYEQYFGPGTRLTVT.

The CDR3: CASSDPEPPGQGTFNTEAFF. J is TRBJ1-1 and V is TRBV6-4; the TRBD1 assignment by TCRdb is unverifiable without DNA. The CDR3 loop spans 20 amino acids. Germline V gene lookup returns CDR1 MRHNA and CDR2 SNTAGT.

The genes are TRBV10-3 and TRBJ1-1. Germline V gene lookup returns CDR1 ENHRY and CDR2 SYGVKD. This CDR3 is 17 amino acids long. CDR3 sequence: CAISEPTPLRTTDEAFF.

V gene TRBV6-2 or TRBV6-3 combines with J gene TRBJ2-5. Germline CDR1 and CDR2: MNHEY and SVGEGT. CDR3 size: 14 residues. This CDR3 reads CASSSRAAKSPQYF.

The rearrangement links TRBV29-1 to TRBJ2-1; TCRdb lists TRBD1, though no DNA is available to test this call. CDR3 length equals 17 residues. Germline V gene sequence: CDR1 SQVTM, CDR2 ANQGSEA. This CDR3 reads CSVETAQGTGMVDEQFF.

The V and J genes are TRBV12-3 or TRBV12-4 and TRBJ2-1; TCRdb calls TRBD1, which cannot be checked without DNA. This CDR3 has 14 amino acids. This CDR3 reads CASSLGQGNNEQFF.

This CDR3 reads CASSPASGLLTGELFF. The V gene is TRBV18, the J gene TRBJ2-2; the D call of TRBD2 rests on TCRdb alone, since no DNA is present to check it. Germline values: CDR1 KGHSH, CDR2 LQKENI. CDR3 size: 16 residues.

J is TRBJ2-1 and V is TRBV29-1; TCRdb selects TRBD2, and the lack of DNA leaves this call unchecked. The CDR3 has 12 residues. CDR1 and CDR2 from the germline V gene are SQVTM and ANQGSEA. This chain's CDR3 is CSVLTSRNEQFF.

J is TRBJ1-4 and V is TRBV7-9; TCRdb returns TRBD1, unconfirmable since there is no DNA. The CDR3 is 15 amino acids. Germline CDR1 is SEHNR and CDR2 is FQNEAQ (reference sequence). Here the CDR3 reads CASSFPGQGDEKLFF.

This CDR3 reads CASSQPTSGSFREQYF. V usage is TRBV7-2 and J usage is TRBJ2-7; the TCRdb call, TRBD2, lacks DNA for checking. The CDR3 is made up of 16 amino acids. Germline CDR1 reads SGHTA; CDR2 reads FQGNSA.

The CDR3 here is CASSQERLAGGYEQYF. This chain links TRBV3-1 with TRBJ2-7; TCRdb lists TRBD2, though no DNA is available to test this call. The CDR3 is made up of 16 amino acids. Germline V gene sequence: CDR1 LGHDT, CDR2 YNNKEL (reference sequence).

The J gene is TRBJ2-5, the V gene TRBV11-2; TCRdb picks TRBD1, but there is no DNA to check that call. Germline values: CDR1 SGHAT, CDR2 FQNNGV. The CDR3 has 15 amino acids. This CDR3 is CASAGTGASRETQYF.